Below, 5 T cell receptor beta chains from the same sample are listed, as sequenced in a study of T-cell memory formation after mild COVID-19. Using its own MiXCR run on the 5' RACE reads, TCRdb lists one record per CDR3 protein. The sample yields more than 300,000 distinct CDR3 sequences, around 15% seen once. The sample comprised PBMCs or a T cell subset sorted from them (not recorded which). The receptors stem from a young man who had mild COVID-19 (a few samples of this study predate the infection). Cell type and time point are not known.

J is TRBJ1-2 and V is TRBV28; D ambiguous. Trimming took off 6 bases at V and 7 bases at J, with 9 bases between the two ends. CDR1 and CDR2 (germline): MDHEN, SYDVKM. The length of the CDR3 is 11 residues. CDR3 coding DNA: TGTGCCAGCAGGCAGGACGGTGGCTACACCTTC. Its translation: CASRQDGGYTF.

This chain joins TRBV6-2 or TRBV6-3 and TRBJ1-5, with D possibly TRBD1 on 5 matching bases. This CDR3 has 14 amino acids. CDR1 MNHEY and CDR2 SVGEGT come from the germline V gene. Between the trimmed V and J ends, which lost 7 bases and 1 base, there was a span of 11 bases. The CDR3 loop reads CASTGSRSNQPQHF. The CDR3 DNA reads as TGTGCCAGCACAGGGTCGAGGAGCAATCAGCCCCAGCATTTT.

This clonotype has only a few counts. The rearrangement uses TRBV4-3 and TRBJ2-1, with 10 bases that match TRBD2. Per the germline V gene, CDR1 is LGHNA and CDR2 is YSLEER. CDR3 length equals 16 residues. Trimming cost V 2 bases and J 3 bases; bases outside gene matches: 4. CDR3 protein: CASSQTSGADYNEQFF. Here the CDR3 DNA reads TGCGCCAGCAGCCAAACTAGCGGGGCGGACTACAATGAGCAGTTCTTC.

This clonotype was observed a handful of times. V and J are TRBV5-1 and TRBJ2-3; D gene uncertain. The CDR3 sequence is 15 residues long. Looked up from germline, CDR1 is SGHRS and CDR2 is YFSETQ. V was shortened by 0 bases and J by 4 bases, with 12 bases between the two germline ends. This chain's CDR3 is CASSLAALSPDTQYF. CDR3 sequence (DNA): TGCGCCAGCAGCTTGGCGGCATTGAGCCCAGATACGCAGTATTTT.

In this sample, this clonotype turned up a few times. The chain carries TRBV12-3 or TRBV12-4 and TRBJ2-2, with 13 bases identical to TRBD2. Unmatched junction bases numbered 13, after V lost 3 bases and J lost 0 bases. This CDR3 is built from 21 residues. The CDR3 sequence is CASSFVYPGLAGVANTGELFF. The CDR3 DNA sequence: TGTGCCAGCAGTTTCGTTTACCCTGGACTAGCGGGGGTTGCGAACACCGGGGAGCTGTTTTTT.